This record covers a single T cell receptor beta chain. Its target is unknown. V gave up 8 bases and J gave up 0 bases; unmatched junction bases: 8. CDR3 length equals 15 residues. Germline values: CDR1 SEHNR, CDR2 FQNEAQ (reference sequence). These data originate in a study of CD8+CD57+ T cells in acquired aplastic anemia. Study context: Mean yield of DNA from sorted CD4+ and CD8+ cells was about 3.2 ug.

Notes on the study in general: The study identified almost 30 CD8+ CDR3 sequences shared by patients and controls.

According to the study, genomic DNA was the template for TCR beta VDJ and CDR3 profiling. TCRdb fed the reads into MiXCR, producing one record per CDR3 protein. The sample has 250,000 to 350,000 distinct CDR3 sequences, roughly half seen once. This TCR derives from a human donor with severe aplastic anemia or a healthy control (not recorded which). The gene calls are TRBV7-9 and TRBJ2-3, with TRBD2 matching 7 bases. The sequencing input was sorted CD4+, CD8+, or CD8+CD57+ T cells (not recorded which) from PBMCs. CDR3 DNA sequence: TGTGCCAGCGGCAGCGGGGCGGAAAGCACAGATACGCAGTATTTT. Protein product: CASGSGAESTDTQYF.